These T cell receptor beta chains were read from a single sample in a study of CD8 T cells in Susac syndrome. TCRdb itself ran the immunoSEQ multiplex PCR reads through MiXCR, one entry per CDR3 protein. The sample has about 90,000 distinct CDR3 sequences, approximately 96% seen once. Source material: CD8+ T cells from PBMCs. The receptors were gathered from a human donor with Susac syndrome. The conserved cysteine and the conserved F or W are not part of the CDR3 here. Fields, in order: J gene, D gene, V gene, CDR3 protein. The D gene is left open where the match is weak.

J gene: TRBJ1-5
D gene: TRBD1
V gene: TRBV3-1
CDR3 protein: ASSQGRQGTHQPQH

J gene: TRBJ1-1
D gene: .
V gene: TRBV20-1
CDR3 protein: SAPAGGLNTEAF

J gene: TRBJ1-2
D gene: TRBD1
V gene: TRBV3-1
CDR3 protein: ASSRRQGAYGYT

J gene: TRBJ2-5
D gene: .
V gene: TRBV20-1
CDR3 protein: SATGGLGAETQY

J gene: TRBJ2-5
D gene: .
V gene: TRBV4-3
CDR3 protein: ASSQDVEETQY

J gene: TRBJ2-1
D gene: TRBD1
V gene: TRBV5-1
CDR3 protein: ASSPREDRESNEQF

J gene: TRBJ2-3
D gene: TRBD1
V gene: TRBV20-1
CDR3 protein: SARGTGGGTDTQY

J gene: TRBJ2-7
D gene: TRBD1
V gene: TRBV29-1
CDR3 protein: SVGQGTTYEQY

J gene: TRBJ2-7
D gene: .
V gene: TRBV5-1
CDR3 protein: ASSFGEAFSYEQY

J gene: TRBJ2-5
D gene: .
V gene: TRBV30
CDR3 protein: AWSVGETQY

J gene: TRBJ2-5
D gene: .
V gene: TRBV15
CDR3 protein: ATSAHTFKGGETQY

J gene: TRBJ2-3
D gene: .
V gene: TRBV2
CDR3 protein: ASSGTGDTQY

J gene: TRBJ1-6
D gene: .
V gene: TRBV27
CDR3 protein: ASRMTSGGSYNSPLH

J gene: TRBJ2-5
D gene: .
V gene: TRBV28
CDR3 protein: ASSPPGQQETQY

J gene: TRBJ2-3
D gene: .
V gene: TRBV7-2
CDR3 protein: ASSLRAGPDTQY

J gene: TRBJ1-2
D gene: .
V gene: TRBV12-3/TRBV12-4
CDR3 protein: ASSPPNPPHGYT

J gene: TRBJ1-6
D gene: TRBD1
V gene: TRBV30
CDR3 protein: AWSVDRGGSPLH

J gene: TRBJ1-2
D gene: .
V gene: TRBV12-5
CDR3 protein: ASGLGNYGYT

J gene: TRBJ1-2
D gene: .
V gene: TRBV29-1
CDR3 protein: SVGGDTAYGYT

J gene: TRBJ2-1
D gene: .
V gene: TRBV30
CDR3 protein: AWGGVNEQF

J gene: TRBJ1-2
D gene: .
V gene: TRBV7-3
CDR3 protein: ASSLKDDGYT

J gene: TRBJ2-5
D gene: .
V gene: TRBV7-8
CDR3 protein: ASSFTVGLRQETQY

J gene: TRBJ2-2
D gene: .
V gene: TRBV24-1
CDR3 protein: ATGTPNTGELF

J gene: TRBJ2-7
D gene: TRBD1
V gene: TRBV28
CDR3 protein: ASSFPQGVYEQY

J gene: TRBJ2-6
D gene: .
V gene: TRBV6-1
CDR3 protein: ASSLHTLAGANVLT

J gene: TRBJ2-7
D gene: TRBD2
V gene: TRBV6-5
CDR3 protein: ASSYSVGGSGGYEQY

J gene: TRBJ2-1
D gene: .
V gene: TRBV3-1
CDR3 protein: ASSQARGGLINEQF

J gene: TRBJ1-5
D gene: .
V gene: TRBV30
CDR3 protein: AWSVGGAGQPQH

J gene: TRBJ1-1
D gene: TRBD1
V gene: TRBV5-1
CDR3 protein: ASSFAPGQGRPEAF

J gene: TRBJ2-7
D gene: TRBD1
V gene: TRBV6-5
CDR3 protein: ASSTGTGVNEQY

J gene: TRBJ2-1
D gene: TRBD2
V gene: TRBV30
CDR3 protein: ACPQTSGGYNEQF